One sample yielded the 3 T cell receptor beta chains listed below, sequenced in a study of preoperative IRX-2 immunotherapy in early breast cancer. Clones were read by immunoSEQ multiplex PCR, and TCRdb kept only the in-frame ones, dropping some. The repertoire holds tens of thousands of clones, 70% to 85% seen once, with about 3.3% in the top ten. Specified treatment: preoperative locoregional IRX-2 cytokine immunotherapy. The sample was gathered from a patient treated with IRX-2 immunotherapy. Receptors originate from a human donor with breast cancer.

This chain uses TRBV6-8 with TRBJ2-1; TRBD2 matches 13 bases. V dropped 8 bases and J dropped 6; count of bases not matched to a gene: 13. Looked up from germline, CDR1 is MNHGY and CDR2 is SAAAGT. The CDR3 extends over 17 amino acids. The CDR3 loop reads CASSVIRTSGRGNEQFF. The CDR3 nucleotides read TGTGCCAGCTCCGTTATACGAACTAGCGGGAGGGGCAATGAGCAGTTCTTC.

This clone was observed a handful of times. The chain carries TRBV11-3 and TRBJ2-2; a weak D match, TRBD1 (6 bases). V was trimmed by 6 bases and J by 5 bases, leaving 16 bases between them. There are 15 residues in the CDR3. Germline V gene data show CDR1 as SGHNT and CDR2 as YENEEA. In DNA form, the CDR3 reads TGTGCCAGCAGTTCACGGACAGATATGACCGGGGAGCTGTTTTTT. It specifies CASSSRTDMTGELFF.

V and J are TRBV28 and TRBJ2-7, with 10 bases lining up with TRBD1. The J segment lost 6 bases and the V segment lost 4 bases, leaving 9 bases of the junction unmatched. The CDR3 is 15 amino acids. Germline V gene data show CDR1 as MDHEN and CDR2 as SYDVKM. The CDR3 is CASSSVRDRGREQYF. CDR3 DNA: TGTGCCAGCAGTTCCGTCCGGGACAGGGGACGCGAGCAGTACTTC. The complete variable domain, with remaining parts taken from reference TRBV28 and TRBJ2-7, reads DVKVTQSSRYLVKRTGEKVFLECVQDMDHENMFWYRQDPGLGLRLIYFSYDVKMKEKGDIPEGYSVSREKKERFSLILESASTNQTSMYLCASSSVRDRGREQYFGPGTRLTVT.